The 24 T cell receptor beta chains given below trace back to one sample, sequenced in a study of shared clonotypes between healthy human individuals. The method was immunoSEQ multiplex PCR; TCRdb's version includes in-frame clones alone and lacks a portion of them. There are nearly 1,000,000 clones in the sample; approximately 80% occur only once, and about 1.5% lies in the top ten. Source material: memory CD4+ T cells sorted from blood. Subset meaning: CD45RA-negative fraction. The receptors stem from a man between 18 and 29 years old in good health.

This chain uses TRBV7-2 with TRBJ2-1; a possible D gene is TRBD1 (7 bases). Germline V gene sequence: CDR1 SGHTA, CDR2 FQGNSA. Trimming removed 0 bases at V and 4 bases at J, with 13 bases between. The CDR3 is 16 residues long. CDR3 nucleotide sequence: TGTGCCAGCAGCTTAGCGCGGGGACAGACTTACAATGAGCAGTTCTTC. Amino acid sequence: CASSLARGQTYNEQFF.

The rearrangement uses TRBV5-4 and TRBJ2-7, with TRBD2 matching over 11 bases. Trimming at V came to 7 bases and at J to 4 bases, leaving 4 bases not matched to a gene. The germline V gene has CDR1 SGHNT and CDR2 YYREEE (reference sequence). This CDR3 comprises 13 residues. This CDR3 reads CASASGRQYEQYF. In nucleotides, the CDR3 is TGTGCCAGCGCTAGCGGGAGGCAATACGAGCAGTACTTC.

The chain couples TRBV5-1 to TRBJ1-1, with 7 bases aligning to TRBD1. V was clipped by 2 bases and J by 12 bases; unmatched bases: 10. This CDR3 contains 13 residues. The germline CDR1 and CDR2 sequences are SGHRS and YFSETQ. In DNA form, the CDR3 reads TGCGCCAGCAGCTTCGACAGGGCAACCATATCTTTCTTT. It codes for CASSFDRATISFF.

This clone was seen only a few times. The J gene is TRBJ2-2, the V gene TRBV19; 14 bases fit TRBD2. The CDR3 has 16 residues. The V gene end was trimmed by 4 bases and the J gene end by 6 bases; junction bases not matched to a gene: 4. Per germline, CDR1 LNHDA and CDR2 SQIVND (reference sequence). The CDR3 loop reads CASSRLAGGIPGELFF. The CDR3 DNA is TGTGCCAGTAGTAGACTAGCGGGAGGGATCCCCGGGGAGCTGTTTTTT.

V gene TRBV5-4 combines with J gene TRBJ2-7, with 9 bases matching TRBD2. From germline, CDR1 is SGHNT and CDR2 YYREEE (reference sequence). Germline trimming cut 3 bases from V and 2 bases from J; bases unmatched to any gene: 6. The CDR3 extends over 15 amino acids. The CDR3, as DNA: TGTGCCAGCAGCTCTAGCGGGATGATCGCCTACGAGCAGTACTTC. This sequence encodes CASSSSGMIAYEQYF.

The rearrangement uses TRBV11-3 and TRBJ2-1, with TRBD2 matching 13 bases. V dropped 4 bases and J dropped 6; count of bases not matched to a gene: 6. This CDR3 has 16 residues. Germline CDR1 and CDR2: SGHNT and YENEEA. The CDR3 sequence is CASSSRLAGGLNEQFF. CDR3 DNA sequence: TGTGCCAGCAGCTCCCGACTAGCGGGAGGACTCAATGAGCAGTTCTTC. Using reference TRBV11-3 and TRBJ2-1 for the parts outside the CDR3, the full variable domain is EAGVVQSPRYKIIEKKQPVAFWCNPISGHNTLYWYLQNLGQGPELLIRYENEEAVDDSQLPKDRFSAERLKGVDSTLKIQPAELGDSAVYLCASSSRLAGGLNEQFFGPGTRLTVL.

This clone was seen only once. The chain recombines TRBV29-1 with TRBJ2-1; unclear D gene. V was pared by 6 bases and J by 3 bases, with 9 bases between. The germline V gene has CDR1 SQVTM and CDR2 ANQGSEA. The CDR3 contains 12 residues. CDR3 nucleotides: TGCAGCGTACTCTTAGGCTACAATGAGCAGTTCTTC. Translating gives CSVLLGYNEQFF.

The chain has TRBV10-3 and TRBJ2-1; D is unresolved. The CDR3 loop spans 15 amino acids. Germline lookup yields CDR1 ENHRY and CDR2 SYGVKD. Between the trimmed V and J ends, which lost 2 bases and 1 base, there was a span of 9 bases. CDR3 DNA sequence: TGTGCCATCAGTGAGGACCCACCGTCCTACAATGAGCAGTTCTTC. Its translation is CAISEDPPSYNEQFF.

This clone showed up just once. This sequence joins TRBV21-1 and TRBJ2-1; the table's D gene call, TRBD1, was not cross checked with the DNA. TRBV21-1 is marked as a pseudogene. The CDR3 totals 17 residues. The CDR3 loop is CASSKRNRGLLHNEQFF. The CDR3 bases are TGTGCCAGCAGCAAAAGAAACAGGGGGCTTCTACACAATGAGCAGTTCTTC.

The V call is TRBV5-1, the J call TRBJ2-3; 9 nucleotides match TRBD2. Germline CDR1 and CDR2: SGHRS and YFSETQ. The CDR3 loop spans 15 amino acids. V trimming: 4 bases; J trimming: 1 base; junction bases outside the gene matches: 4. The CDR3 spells CASSNRLAGTDTQYF. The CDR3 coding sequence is TGCGCCAGCAGCAATAGACTAGCGGGCACAGATACGCAGTATTTT.

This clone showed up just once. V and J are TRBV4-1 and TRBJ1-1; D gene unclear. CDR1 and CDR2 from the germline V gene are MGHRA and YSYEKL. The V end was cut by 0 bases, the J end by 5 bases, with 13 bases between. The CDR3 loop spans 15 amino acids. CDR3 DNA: TGCGCCAGCAGCCAAGAGAGCGGGAGGCGGACTGAAGCTTTCTTT. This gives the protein CASSQESGRRTEAFF.

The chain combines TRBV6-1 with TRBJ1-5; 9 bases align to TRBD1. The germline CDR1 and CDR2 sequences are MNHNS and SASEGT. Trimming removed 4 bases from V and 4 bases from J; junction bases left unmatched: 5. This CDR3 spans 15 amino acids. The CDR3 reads CASSATGGRNQPQHF. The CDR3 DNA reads TGTGCCAGCAGTGCGACAGGGGGTCGGAATCAGCCCCAGCATTTT.

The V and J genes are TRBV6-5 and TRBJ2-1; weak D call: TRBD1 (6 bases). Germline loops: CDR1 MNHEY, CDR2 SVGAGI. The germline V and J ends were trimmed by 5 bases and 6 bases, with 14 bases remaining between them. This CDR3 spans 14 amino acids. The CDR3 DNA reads TGTGCCAGCAGTACCTTTGGGGGCCGCAATGAGCAGTTCTTC. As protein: CASSTFGGRNEQFF.

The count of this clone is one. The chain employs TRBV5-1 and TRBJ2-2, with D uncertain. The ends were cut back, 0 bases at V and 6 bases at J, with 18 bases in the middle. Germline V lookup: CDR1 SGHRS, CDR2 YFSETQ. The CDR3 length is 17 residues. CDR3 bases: TGCGCCAGCAGCTTGGAGGCCTACGTAATCTTGTCCGGGGAGCTGTTTTTT. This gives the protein CASSLEAYVILSGELFF.

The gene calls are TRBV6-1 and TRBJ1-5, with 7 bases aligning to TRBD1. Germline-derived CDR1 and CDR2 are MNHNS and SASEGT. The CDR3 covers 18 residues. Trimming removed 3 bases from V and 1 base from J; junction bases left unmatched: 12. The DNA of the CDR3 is TGTGCCAGCAGTGAGGCACCGACAGGGATGGGAAGCAATCAGCCCCAGCATTTT. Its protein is CASSEAPTGMGSNQPQHF.

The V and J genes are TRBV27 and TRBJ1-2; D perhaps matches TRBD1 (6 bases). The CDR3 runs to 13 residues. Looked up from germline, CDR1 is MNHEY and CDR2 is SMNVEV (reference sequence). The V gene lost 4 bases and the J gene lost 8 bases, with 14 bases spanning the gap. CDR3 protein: CASSSQGKDGYTF. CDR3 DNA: TGTGCCAGCAGTTCACAGGGTAAAGACGGCTACACCTTC.

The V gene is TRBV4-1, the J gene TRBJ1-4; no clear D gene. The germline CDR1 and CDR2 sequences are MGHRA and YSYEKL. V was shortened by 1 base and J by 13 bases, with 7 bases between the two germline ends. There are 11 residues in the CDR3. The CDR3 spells CASSQAGLLFF. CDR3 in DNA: TGCGCCAGCAGCCAAGCGGGTCTACTGTTTTTT.

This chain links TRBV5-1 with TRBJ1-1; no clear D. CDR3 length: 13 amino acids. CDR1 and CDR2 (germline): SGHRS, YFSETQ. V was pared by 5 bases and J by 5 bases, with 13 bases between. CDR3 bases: TGCGCCAGCAGTAAAGCCCCTGGAACTGAAGCTTTCTTT. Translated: CASSKAPGTEAFF.

Here the CDR3 DNA reads TGTGCCATCTCCGAGGTGGGGGCCCCGTTCTTC. Protein product: CAISEVGAPFF. The chain uses TRBV10-3 and TRBJ2-1, with TRBD1 as a possible D gene (6 bases). Germline CDR1 ENHRY, CDR2 SYGVKD. The CDR3 is 11 amino acids. V dropped 8 bases and J dropped 15 bases, with 17 bases sitting between them.

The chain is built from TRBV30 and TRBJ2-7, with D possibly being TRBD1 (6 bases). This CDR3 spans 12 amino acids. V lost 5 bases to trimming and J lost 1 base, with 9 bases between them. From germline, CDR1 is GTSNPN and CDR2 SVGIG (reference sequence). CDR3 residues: CAWGGFSYEQYF. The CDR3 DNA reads TGTGCCTGGGGGGGCTTTTCCTACGAGCAGTACTTC.

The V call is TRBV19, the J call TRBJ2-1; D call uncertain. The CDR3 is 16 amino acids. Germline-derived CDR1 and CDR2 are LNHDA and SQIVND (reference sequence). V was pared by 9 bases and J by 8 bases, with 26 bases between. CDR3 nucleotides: TGTGCCAGCACAGCGATTTCCAGCGTCGGTAAGGATGAGCAGTTCTTC. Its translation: CASTAISSVGKDEQFF.

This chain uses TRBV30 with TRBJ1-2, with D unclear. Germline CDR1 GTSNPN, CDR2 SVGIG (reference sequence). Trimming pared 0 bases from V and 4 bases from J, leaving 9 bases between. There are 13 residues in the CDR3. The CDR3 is CAWSVRQTYGYTF. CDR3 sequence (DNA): TGTGCCTGGAGTGTCCGGCAAACCTATGGCTACACCTTC.

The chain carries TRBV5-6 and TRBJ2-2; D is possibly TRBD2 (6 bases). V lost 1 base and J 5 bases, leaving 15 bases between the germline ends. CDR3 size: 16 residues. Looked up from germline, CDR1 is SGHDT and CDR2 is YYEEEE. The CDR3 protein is CASSLFDGRGTGELFF. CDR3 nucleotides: TGTGCCAGCAGCTTGTTTGACGGGAGAGGGACCGGGGAGCTGTTTTTT.

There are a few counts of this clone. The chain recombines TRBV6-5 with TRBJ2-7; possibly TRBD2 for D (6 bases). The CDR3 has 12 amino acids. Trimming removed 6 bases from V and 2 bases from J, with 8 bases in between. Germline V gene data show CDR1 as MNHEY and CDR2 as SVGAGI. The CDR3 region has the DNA TGTGCCAGCAGACGGGGGACCTACGAGCAGTACTTC. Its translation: CASRRGTYEQYF.